A selection of T cell receptor beta chains follows, all from one sample in a study of regulatory T cells in long-lasting Graves disease. TCRdb passed the multiplex PCR reads through MiXCR, listing each CDR3 protein once. The data hold about 500,000 distinct CDR3 sequences, with roughly 15% observed a single time. These data also featured in a second study, about T cells in Graves' hyperthyroidism and ophthalmopathy.

The material was peripheral blood mononuclear cells (PBMCs), obtained at new diagnosis, from a patient treated with antithyroid drugs. These receptors all stem from a man in his forties or fifties with Graves disease. The conserved cysteine and the conserved F or W are not part of the CDR3 here. A D gene is named only where the DNA matches it firmly.

D | J | V | CDR3
. | TRBJ1-2 | TRBV5-1 | ASSLADYYGYT
. | TRBJ2-3 | TRBV10-2 | ASYGKAAWADTQY
. | TRBJ2-7 | TRBV5-1 | ASSFGPHYEQY
TRBD2 | TRBJ2-7 | TRBV4-1 | ASSQDIIAGGPYEQY
TRBD2 | TRBJ2-1 | TRBV11-3 | ASSLTSASYNEQF
TRBD1 | TRBJ2-2 | TRBV12-3/TRBV12-4 | ASNLVTGTTGELF
TRBD2 | TRBJ2-7 | TRBV12-3/TRBV12-4 | ASSSAGGGGEQY
. | TRBJ1-6 | TRBV28 | ASSLQGGNSPLH
TRBD2 | TRBJ2-1 | TRBV10-1 | ASSESAGGSYNEQF
TRBD1 | TRBJ2-7 | TRBV3-1 | ASSDRTGEFGEQY
. | TRBJ2-5 | TRBV30 | AWRPSPETQY
. | TRBJ2-1 | TRBV6-1 | ATTRTAGNEQF
TRBD2 | TRBJ2-4 | TRBV28 | ASSKTSGRVNIQY
. | TRBJ2-3 | TRBV20-1 | SARVGTDTQY
. | TRBJ2-5 | TRBV27 | ASSLKSWGLLETQY
TRBD1 | TRBJ2-1 | TRBV29-1 | SVGDRGYYNEQF
. | TRBJ2-3 | TRBV6-1 | ASSEGQNPFTDTQY
. | TRBJ1-1 | TRBV27 | ASSLLQGPLNTEAF
TRBD1 | TRBJ1-1 | TRBV2 | AGEATGLMNTEAF
. | TRBJ2-7 | TRBV18 | ASSPQGEGEQY
. | TRBJ2-7 | TRBV7-2 | ASSQIPYEQY
. | TRBJ1-4 | TRBV11-2 | ASRTDGTLYEKLF
. | TRBJ2-3 | TRBV2 | ASSKRDTQY
. | TRBJ2-5 | TRBV11-3 | ASTDAGPPGETQY
TRBD1 | TRBJ2-7 | TRBV6-2/TRBV6-3 | ASASSGQGAYEQY
. | TRBJ2-1 | TRBV28 | ASSSRTGGTIAGVVVNEQF
. | TRBJ1-1 | TRBV20-1 | SAEMNTEAF
TRBD1 | TRBJ2-5 | TRBV19 | ASSRTGTVETQY
. | TRBJ2-1 | TRBV27 | ASSESRIYNEQF
TRBD1 | TRBJ2-2 | TRBV27 | ASSQRQGRTGELF
. | TRBJ2-7 | TRBV4-1 | ASSHLFRERGADEQY
. | TRBJ2-1 | TRBV7-9 | ASSRDNRNEQF
. | TRBJ2-7 | TRBV29-1 | SVWATRFNEQY
TRBD1 | TRBJ2-7 | TRBV28 | ASSPFPGTGRYEQY
. | TRBJ2-5 | TRBV3-1 | ASSPGLFRETQY
. | TRBJ1-6 | TRBV30 | AWSSWNNSPLH
. | TRBJ2-1 | TRBV5-1 | ASSFEPLDEQF
TRBD1 | TRBJ1-1 | TRBV7-9 | ASSYRTGENTEAF
. | TRBJ2-1 | TRBV7-9 | ASSLFRSEQF
TRBD2 | TRBJ2-3 | TRBV11-2 | ASSLLEAGVGTDTQY
TRBD2 | TRBJ2-1 | TRBV24-1 | ATSDPATGLAENEQF
TRBD1 | TRBJ1-1 | TRBV28 | ASSFAGGDTEAF
TRBD2 | TRBJ2-3 | TRBV2 | ASSDSIAGVYY
. | TRBJ2-6 | TRBV28 | ASSLGRSSGANVLT
. | TRBJ2-3 | TRBV20-1 | SAPSPYTDTQY
. | TRBJ2-1 | TRBV7-9 | ASSLGPAAEQF
. | TRBJ2-3 | TRBV6-1 | ASRRRELRADTQY
TRBD1 | TRBJ2-7 | TRBV11-2 | ASSLRGTGYHEQY
TRBD2 | TRBJ2-1 | TRBV12-3/TRBV12-4 | ASSSGTSGTQSAYNEQF
. | TRBJ2-1 | TRBV20-1 | SARPDLALSYNEQF
. | TRBJ1-2 | TRBV28 | ASSTRRSLYGYT
. | TRBJ2-7 | TRBV20-1 | SARSSQSSYEQY
TRBD2 | TRBJ2-7 | TRBV19 | ASSTERGTYEQY